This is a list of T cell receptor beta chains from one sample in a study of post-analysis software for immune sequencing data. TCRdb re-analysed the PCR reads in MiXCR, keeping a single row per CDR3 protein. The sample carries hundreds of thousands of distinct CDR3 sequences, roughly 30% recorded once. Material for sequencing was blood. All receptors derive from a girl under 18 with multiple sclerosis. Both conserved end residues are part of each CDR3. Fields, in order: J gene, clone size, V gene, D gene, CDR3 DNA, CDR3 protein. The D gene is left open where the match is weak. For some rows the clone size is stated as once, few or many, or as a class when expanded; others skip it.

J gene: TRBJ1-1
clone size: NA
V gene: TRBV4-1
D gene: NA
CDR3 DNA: TGCGCCAGCAGCCGCTCGACAGGCTATGAAGCTTTCTTT
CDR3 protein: CASSRSTGYEAFF

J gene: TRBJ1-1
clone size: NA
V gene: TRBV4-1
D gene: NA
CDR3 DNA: TGCGCCAGCGGCCAAGATTTAGCAGGGACGGACACTGAAGCTTTCTTT
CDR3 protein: CASGQDLAGTDTEAFF

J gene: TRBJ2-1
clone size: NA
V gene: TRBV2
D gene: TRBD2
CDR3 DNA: TGTGCCAGCTGCCCCGGACTAGCGGGCGACCCGATATACAATGAGCAGTTCTTC
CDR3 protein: CASCPGLAGDPIYNEQFF

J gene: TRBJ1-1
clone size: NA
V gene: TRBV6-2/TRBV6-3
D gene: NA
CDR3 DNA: TGTGCCAGCAGTTACTTAGAAGGGACCGGGAACACTGAAGCTTTCTTT
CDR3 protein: CASSYLEGTGNTEAFF

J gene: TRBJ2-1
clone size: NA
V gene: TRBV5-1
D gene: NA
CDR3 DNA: TGCGCCAGCTCCTACCCCGGGCTGGTCTCCTACAATGAGCAGTTCTTC
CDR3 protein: CASSYPGLVSYNEQFF

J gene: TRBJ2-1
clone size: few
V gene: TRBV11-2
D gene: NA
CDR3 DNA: TGTGCCAGCAGCTTCGGACAGACCATATACAATGAGCAGTTCTTC
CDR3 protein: CASSFGQTIYNEQFF

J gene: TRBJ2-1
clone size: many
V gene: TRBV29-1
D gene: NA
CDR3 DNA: TGCAGCGTTGAGGTCACTTACAATGAGCAGTTCTTC
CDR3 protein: CSVEVTYNEQFF

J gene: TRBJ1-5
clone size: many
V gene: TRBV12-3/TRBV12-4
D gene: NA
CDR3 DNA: TGTGCCAGCAGTTTGGGTCAGCCCCAGCATTTT
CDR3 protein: CASSLGQPQHF

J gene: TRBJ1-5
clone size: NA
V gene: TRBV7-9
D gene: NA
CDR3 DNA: TGTGCCAGCAGCTTAGTGACACCTCTCGGCAATCAGCCCCAGCATTTT
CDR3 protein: CASSLVTPLGNQPQHF

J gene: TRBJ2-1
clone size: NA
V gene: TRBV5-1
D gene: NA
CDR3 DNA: TGCGTCAGCAGCTTGGCCCCTAGGCGAGGGTCGAGTTACAATGAGCAGTTCTTC
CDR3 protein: CVSSLAPRRGSSYNEQFF

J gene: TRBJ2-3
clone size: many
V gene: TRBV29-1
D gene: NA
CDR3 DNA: TGCAGCGGGGGTTTTGAGGGCACAGATACGCAGTATTTT
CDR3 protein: CSGGFEGTDTQYF

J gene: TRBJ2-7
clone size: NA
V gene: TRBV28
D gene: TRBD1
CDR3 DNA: TGTGCAGCTTGGACAGGGGAAAACGAGCAGTACTTC
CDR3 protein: CAAWTGENEQYF

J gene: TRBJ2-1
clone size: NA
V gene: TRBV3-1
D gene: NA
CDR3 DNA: TGTGCCAGCAGCCAAGTGGTAGGGGGCTCCTACAATGAGCAGTTCTTC
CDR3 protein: CASSQVVGGSYNEQFF

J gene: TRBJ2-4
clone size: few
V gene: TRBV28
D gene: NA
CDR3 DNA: TGTGCCAGCAGTTTAACCCCCCGGGCCCAAGTAGGGGAGCAGTACTTC
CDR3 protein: CASSLTPRAQVGEQYF

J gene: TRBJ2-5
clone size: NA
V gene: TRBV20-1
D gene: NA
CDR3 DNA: TGCAGTGCTCGGGCGCAGGCGGAGACCCAGTACTTC
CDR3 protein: CSARAQAETQYF

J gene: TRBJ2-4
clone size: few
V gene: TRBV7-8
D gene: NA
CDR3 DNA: TGTGCCAGCAGTCTAGCCAGGCCCACACTACTAGCCAAAAACATTCAGTACTTC
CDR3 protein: CASSLARPTLLAKNIQYF

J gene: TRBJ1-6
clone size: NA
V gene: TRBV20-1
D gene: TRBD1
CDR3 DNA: TGCAGTGCCATCCCCGGACAGGGCGGCGATTCACCCCTCCACTTT
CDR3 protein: CSAIPGQGGDSPLHF

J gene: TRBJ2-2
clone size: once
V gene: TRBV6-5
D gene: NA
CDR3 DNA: TGTGCCAGCAGTTACACTTTTGAGGGAGTGGAGATCGGGGAGCTGTTTTTT
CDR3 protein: CASSYTFEGVEIGELFF

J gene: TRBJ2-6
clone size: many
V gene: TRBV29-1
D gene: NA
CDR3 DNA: TGCAGCGTCGTCGATCCTGGCTCTGGGGCCAACGTCCTGACTTTC
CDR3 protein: CSVVDPGSGANVLTF

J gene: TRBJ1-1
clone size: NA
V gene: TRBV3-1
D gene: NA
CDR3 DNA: TGTGCCAGTAGCCATAGGGGATGGGACACTGAAGCTTTCTTT
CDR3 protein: CASSHRGWDTEAFF

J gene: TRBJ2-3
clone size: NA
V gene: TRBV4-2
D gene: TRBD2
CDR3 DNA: TGTGCCTGCAGCCAAGTAAGCCACGCGGGGGGGCCAGATACGCAGTATTTT
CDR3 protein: CACSQVSHAGGPDTQYF

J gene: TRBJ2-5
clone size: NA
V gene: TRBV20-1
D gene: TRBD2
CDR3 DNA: TGCAGTGCTAGTGGACTAGCGGGGGCCGATCAGACCCAGTACTTC
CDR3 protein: CSASGLAGADQTQYF

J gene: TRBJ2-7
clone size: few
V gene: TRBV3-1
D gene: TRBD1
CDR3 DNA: TGTGCCAGCAGTAAAACCGGGACAGGGGCCTCCTACGAGCAGTACTTC
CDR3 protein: CASSKTGTGASYEQYF

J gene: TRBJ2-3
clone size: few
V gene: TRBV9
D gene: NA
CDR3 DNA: TGTGCCAGCAGCGTAAAATTATCGGGAGCCTTGAATACGCAGTATTTT
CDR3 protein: CASSVKLSGALNTQYF

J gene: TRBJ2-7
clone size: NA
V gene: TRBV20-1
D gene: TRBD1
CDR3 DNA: TGCAGTGCTACCCCCGGGACAGGGGGCTACGAGCAGTACTTC
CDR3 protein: CSATPGTGGYEQYF

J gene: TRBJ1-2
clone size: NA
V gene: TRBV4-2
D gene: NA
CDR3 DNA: TGTGCCAGCAGCCAAGTAGGGAGTGGGGCTAACTATGGCTACACCTTC
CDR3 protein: CASSQVGSGANYGYTF

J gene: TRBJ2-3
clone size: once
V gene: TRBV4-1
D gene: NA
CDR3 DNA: TGCGCCAGCAGCCAAGATACCGGGACTTTCGGCACAGATACGCAGTATTTT
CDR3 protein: CASSQDTGTFGTDTQYF

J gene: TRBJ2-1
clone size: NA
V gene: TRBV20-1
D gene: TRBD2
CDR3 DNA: TGCAGTGCTACCGGGACTAGCGAGAGGGTCTACAATGAGCAGTTCTTC
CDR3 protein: CSATGTSERVYNEQFF

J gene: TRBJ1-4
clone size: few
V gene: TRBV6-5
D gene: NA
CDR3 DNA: TGTGCCAGCAGTTACGGGGGGGCAACTAATGAAAAACTGTTTTTT
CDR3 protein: CASSYGGATNEKLFF

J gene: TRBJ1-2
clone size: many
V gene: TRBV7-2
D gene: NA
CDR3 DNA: TGTGCCAGTGCCACCAATAGGATAGCGGGGGGCTACACCTTC
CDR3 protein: CASATNRIAGGYTF

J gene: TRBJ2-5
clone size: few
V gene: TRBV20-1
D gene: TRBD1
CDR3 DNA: TGCAGTGCTACTTACAGGGGGAAAGAGACCCAGTACTTC
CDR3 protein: CSATYRGKETQYF

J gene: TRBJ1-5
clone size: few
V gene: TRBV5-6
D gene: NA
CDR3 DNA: TGTGCCAGCAGCTTTGAGGGACGGAATAGCAATCAGCCCCAGCATTTT
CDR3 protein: CASSFEGRNSNQPQHF

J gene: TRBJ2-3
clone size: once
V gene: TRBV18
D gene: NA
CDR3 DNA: TGTACCAGCTCACCCTCCGGTACAGATACGCAGTATTTT
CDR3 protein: CTSSPSGTDTQYF

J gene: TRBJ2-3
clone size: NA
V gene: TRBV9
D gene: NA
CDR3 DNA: TGTGCCAGCAGCGGAACAGTCCAGAGCACAGATACGCAGTATTTT
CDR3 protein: CASSGTVQSTDTQYF

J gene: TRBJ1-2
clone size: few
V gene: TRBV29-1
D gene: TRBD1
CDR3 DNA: TGCAGCGTTCTAAAAACCGACAGGGGACTCTATGGCTACACCTTC
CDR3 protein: CSVLKTDRGLYGYTF

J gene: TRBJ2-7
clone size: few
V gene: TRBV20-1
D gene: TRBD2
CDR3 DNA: TGCAGTGCTCTGACGACTAGCGGGACCTACGAGCAGTACTTC
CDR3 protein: CSALTTSGTYEQYF

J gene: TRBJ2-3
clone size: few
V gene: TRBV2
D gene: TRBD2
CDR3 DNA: TGTGCCAGCGACCAGGGTAGCGGGAGGGCCTTAGATACGCAGTATTTT
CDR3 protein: CASDQGSGRALDTQYF

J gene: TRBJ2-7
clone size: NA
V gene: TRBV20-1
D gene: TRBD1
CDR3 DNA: TGCAGTGCTAGAGATCGGGTCGGGCGGACAGGGAAATCCTACGAGCAGTACTTC
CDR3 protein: CSARDRVGRTGKSYEQYF

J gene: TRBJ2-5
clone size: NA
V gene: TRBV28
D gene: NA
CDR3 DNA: TGTGCCAGCAGTAAACAGGACGCGGAGACCCAGTACTTC
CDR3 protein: CASSKQDAETQYF

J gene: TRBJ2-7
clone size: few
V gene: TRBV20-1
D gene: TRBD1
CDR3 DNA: TGCAGTCAAAAGGGACAGCCGAGCTCCTACGAGCAGTACTTC
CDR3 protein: CSQKGQPSSYEQYF

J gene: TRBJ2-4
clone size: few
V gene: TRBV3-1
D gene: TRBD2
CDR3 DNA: TGTGCCAGCAGCGGCCGCGCGGGGGGCAAAAACATTCAGTACTTC
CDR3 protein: CASSGRAGGKNIQYF

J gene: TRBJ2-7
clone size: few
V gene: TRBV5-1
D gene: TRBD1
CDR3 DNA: TGCGCCAGCAGCTTGGCTGGGGACAGGGTCCACGAGCAGTACTTC
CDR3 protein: CASSLAGDRVHEQYF

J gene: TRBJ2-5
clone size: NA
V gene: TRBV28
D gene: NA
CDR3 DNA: TGTGCCAGCAGTTTCTCAGTGGGAGGAGAGACCCAGTACTTC
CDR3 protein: CASSFSVGGETQYF

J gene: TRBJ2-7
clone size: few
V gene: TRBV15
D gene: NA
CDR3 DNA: TGTGCCACCAGCAGAGATTATCGAGTTGAACAGTACTTC
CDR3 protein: CATSRDYRVEQYF

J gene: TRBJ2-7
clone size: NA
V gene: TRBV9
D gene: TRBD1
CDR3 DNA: TGTGCCAGCAGCGCGAGGACAGGGTCAACTTACGAGCAGTACTTC
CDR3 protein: CASSARTGSTYEQYF

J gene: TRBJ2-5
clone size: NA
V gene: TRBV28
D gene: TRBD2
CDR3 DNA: TGTGCCAGCAGACCGGGACTAGCTCAAGAGACCCAGTACTTC
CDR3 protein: CASRPGLAQETQYF

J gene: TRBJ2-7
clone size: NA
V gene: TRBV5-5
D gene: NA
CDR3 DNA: TGTGCCACTCAGCTTGGAGGAGCCTACGAGCAGTACTTC
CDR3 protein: CATQLGGAYEQYF

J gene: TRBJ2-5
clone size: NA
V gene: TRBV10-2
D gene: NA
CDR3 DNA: TGCGCCAGCAGTGAGCCAGGCAGAGCACAAGAGACCCAGTACTTC
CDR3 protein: CASSEPGRAQETQYF

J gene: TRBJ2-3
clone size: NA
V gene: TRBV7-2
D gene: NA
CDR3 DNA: TGTGCCAGCAGCCGAACAGGGCGAGATACGCAGTATTTT
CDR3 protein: CASSRTGRDTQYF

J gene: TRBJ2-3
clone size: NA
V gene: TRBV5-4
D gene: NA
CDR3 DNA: TGTGCCAGCAGCGGGGGCGTGTTTGGCGGCCGTACGCAGTATTTT
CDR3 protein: CASSGGVFGGRTQYF

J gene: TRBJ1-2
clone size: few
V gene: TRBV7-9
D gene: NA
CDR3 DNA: TGTGCCAGCAGTCTGACAGTTAATGGCTACACCTTC
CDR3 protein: CASSLTVNGYTF

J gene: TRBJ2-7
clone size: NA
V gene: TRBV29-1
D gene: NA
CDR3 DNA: TGCGGCGTTCGGGGGGCCTCCTACGAGCAGTACTTC
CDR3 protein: CGVRGASYEQYF

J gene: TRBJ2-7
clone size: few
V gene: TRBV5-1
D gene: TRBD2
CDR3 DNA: TGCGCCAGCAGCTTTGGGCGGGGGGGCCGCTACGAGCAGTACTTC
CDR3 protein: CASSFGRGGRYEQYF